Below, 9 T cell receptor beta chains from the same sample are listed, as sequenced in a study of blood T cell repertoires in COVID-19. Libraries were prepared by immunoSEQ multiplex PCR; TCRdb keeps only in-frame clonotypes and omits some of them. The table shows 45,000 to 55,000 clones, with around 73% occurring only once. The sample consisted of PBMCs or T cells enriched from blood (not recorded which). The receptors here all came from a woman aged 45-65 years with acute COVID-19.

This clone has only one observation. This sequence joins TRBV27 and TRBJ1-5; D perhaps matches TRBD1 (6 bases). The CDR3 has 14 residues. V gave up 3 bases and J gave up 1 base, with 7 bases separating them. The germline V gene has CDR1 MNHEY and CDR2 SMNVEV (reference sequence). The DNA for the CDR3 is TGTGCCAGCAGTTTTCAGGGGAGCAATCAGCCCCAGCATTTT. This encodes CASSFQGSNQPQHF.

The table lists this clone with a few counts. Germline is not matched at one junction end, which may reflect a read error. This chain connects TRBV7-9 to TRBJ2-7; 9 bases agree with TRBD1. This CDR3 is 12 amino acids long. The V gene's germline CDR1 is SEHNR and CDR2 FQNEAQ (reference sequence). The DNA of the CDR3 is TGTGCCAGCAGCTTAGCTGGGGGACAGGGACACTTC. The encoded protein is CASSLAGGQGHF.

The V call is TRBV10-3, the J call TRBJ1-1; D remains ambiguous. From germline, CDR1 is ENHRY and CDR2 SYGVKD. The CDR3 consists of 12 residues. Between the trimmed V and J ends, which lost 6 bases and 4 bases, there was a span of 9 bases. The DNA for the CDR3 is TGTGCCATCAGCCCCTCGGGCACTGAAGCTTTCTTT. The encoded protein is CAISPSGTEAFF.

The genes are TRBV6-1 and TRBJ1-2; 11 nucleotides align to TRBD1. Trimming cost V 0 bases and J 7 bases; bases outside gene matches: 10. This CDR3 is 17 amino acids long. Germline V lookup: CDR1 MNHNS, CDR2 SASEGT. CDR3: CASSEAEGTGGRVGYTF. The DNA for the CDR3 is TGTGCCAGCAGTGAAGCTGAGGGGACAGGGGGGAGAGTTGGCTACACCTTC.

This clone was found once. The chain combines TRBV5-1 with TRBJ2-2; D perhaps matches TRBD1 (5 bases). The CDR3 sequence is 16 residues long. Trimming cost V 0 bases and J 0 bases, with 9 bases left between them. Per germline, CDR1 SGHRS and CDR2 YFSETQ. The CDR3 bases are TGCGCCAGCAGCTTGGATCACAGGCCGAACACCGGGGAGCTGTTTTTT. It yields the protein CASSLDHRPNTGELFF.

This chain uses TRBV2 with TRBJ2-1, with D uncertain. The CDR3 is 13 amino acids. V lost 3 bases and J lost 8, with 11 bases in between. The germline gives CDR1 SNHLY, CDR2 FYNNEI. The CDR3 nucleotides read TGTGCCAGCAGTGATATCAGCGCGGATGAGCAGTTCTTC. Translating it yields CASSDISADEQFF.

The chain recombines TRBV5-6 with TRBJ1-4; D might be TRBD1 (5 bases). V was cut by 6 bases and J by 0 bases, with 15 bases left in between. Germline V gene data show CDR1 as SGHDT and CDR2 as YYEEEE. The CDR3 extends over 16 amino acids. The CDR3 sequence: CASTWGKGATNEKLFF. The CDR3 region has the DNA TGTGCCAGCACGTGGGGTAAAGGGGCAACTAATGAAAAACTGTTTTTT.

The chain is built from TRBV12-3 or TRBV12-4 and TRBJ2-1; TRBD2 might be the D (5 bases). V was trimmed by 1 base and J by 12 bases, leaving 7 bases between them. The CDR3 length is 11 residues. DNA for the CDR3: TGTGCCAGCAGTTTAGGGAGGAGGCAGTTCTTC. Its protein is CASSLGRRQFF.

V gene TRBV7-6 combines with J gene TRBJ1-1; D perhaps matches TRBD1 (6 bases). The CDR3 is made up of 16 amino acids. V shed 5 bases and J shed 1 base, with 17 bases lying between them. Germline V lookup: CDR1 SGHVS, CDR2 FNYEAQ. CDR3 DNA sequence: TGTGCCAGCAGCCTTAATGGGGGGGCTAGGAACACTGAAGCTTTCTTT. Its protein is CASSLNGGARNTEAFF.